One sample yielded the 9 T cell receptor beta chains listed below, sequenced in a study of T cell responses to AZD1222 COVID-19 vaccine. Assay: immunoSEQ multiplex PCR; the TCRdb copy retains only in-frame clones and omits some. Here the sample spans more than 150,000 clones, over 90% being singletons. The sequences come from peripheral blood, collected 28 days after the second AZD1222 dose. These receptors were obtained from an adult who received the AZD1222 COVID-19 vaccine.

The chain employs TRBV2 and TRBJ1-6, with no clear D. The ends were cut back, 5 bases at V and 7 bases at J, with 12 bases in the middle. Germline values: CDR1 SNHLY, CDR2 FYNNEI. The CDR3 consists of 14 residues. The CDR3 here is CASSHQGLNSPLHF. The CDR3 DNA reads TGTGCCAGCAGTCATCAAGGCCTAAATTCACCCCTCCACTTT.

This chain joins TRBV28 and TRBJ2-7; 9 positions match TRBD2. The V segment lost 2 bases and the J segment 4 bases; nucleotides outside the gene matches: 3. CDR3 length: 14 residues. Germline V lookup: CDR1 MDHEN, CDR2 SYDVKM. CDR3 sequence (DNA): TGTGCCAGCAGTTTACCCACTAGCGGGTACGAGCAGTACTTC. Protein sequence: CASSLPTSGYEQYF.

The chain has TRBV25-1 and TRBJ1-1; D is unclear. The CDR3 contains 14 residues. Trimming left V 0 bases short and J 1 base short, with 6 bases between. The germline CDR1 and CDR2 sequences are MGHDK and SYGVNS. DNA of the CDR3: TGTGCCAGCAGTGAATATTTGTCGAACACTGAAGCTTTCTTT. Amino acid sequence: CASSEYLSNTEAFF.

The CDR3 loop reads CASKAAWDQPQHF. CDR3 DNA: TGTGCCAGTAAGGCAGCCTGGGATCAGCCCCAGCATTTT. The rearrangement links TRBV19 to TRBJ1-5, with D unclear. Germline V gene sequence: CDR1 LNHDA, CDR2 SQIVND (reference sequence). This CDR3 has 13 amino acids. V was pared by 7 bases and J by 5 bases, with 12 bases between.

The CDR3 here is CASSSPSGQNYGYTF. In nucleotides, the CDR3 is TGTGCCAGCAGTTCCCCCTCCGGACAAAACTATGGCTACACCTTC. The chain has TRBV28 and TRBJ1-2; D is perhaps TRBD1 (5 bases). V dropped 4 bases and J dropped 2 bases, with 14 bases sitting between them. Looked up from germline, CDR1 is MDHEN and CDR2 is SYDVKM. There are 15 residues in the CDR3.

This sequence joins TRBV9 and TRBJ2-5; D perhaps matches TRBD2 (6 bases). The V end was cut by 0 bases, the J end by 5 bases, with 20 bases between. Germline CDR1 and CDR2: SGDLS and YYNGEE. The CDR3 is 17 residues long. CDR3 nucleotide sequence: TGTGCCAGCAGCGTAGCGGCTGGTCCCGGGGGTGCGGAGACCCAGTACTTC. As protein: CASSVAAGPGGAETQYF.

DNA for the CDR3: TGTGCCAGCAGTTTATCTGGGGGCGACGAGCAGTACTTC. Its translation: CASSLSGGDEQYF. The genes are TRBV28 and TRBJ2-7; the D gene is possibly TRBD1 (6 bases). V was trimmed by 1 base and J by 5 bases, leaving 9 bases between them. Germline V gene lookup returns CDR1 MDHEN and CDR2 SYDVKM. CDR3 size: 13 residues.

The chain's CDR3 is CASSLGRTVYNEQFF. DNA for the CDR3: TGTGCCAGCAGCCTAGGAAGGACGGTCTACAATGAGCAGTTCTTC. The chain employs TRBV3-1 (or the pseudogene TRBV3-2) and TRBJ2-1, with unresolved D. Trimming left V 4 bases short and J 3 bases short, with 13 bases between. This CDR3 contains 15 residues. Germline CDR1 reads LGHDT; CDR2 reads YNNKEL (reference sequence).

V and J are TRBV28 and TRBJ2-3, with 8 bases matching TRBD2. Germline values: CDR1 MDHEN, CDR2 SYDVKM. The CDR3 contains 17 residues. V gave up 5 bases and J gave up 4 bases; unmatched junction bases: 14. The CDR3 sequence is CASSPPGGAFTADTQYF. Here the CDR3 DNA reads TGTGCCAGCAGTCCCCCGGGAGGGGCCTTCACGGCAGATACGCAGTATTTT.